The TCR beta chain under discussion was sequenced for a study of shared clonotypes between healthy human individuals. Findings and limits, study-wide: Some naive CD4 clonotypes, 5% to 5.5%, turned up in common across a few donors.

Trimming took 0 bases from V and 7 from J, leaving 3 bases between them. In germline, CDR1 is MNHEY, CDR2 SVGAGI. The CDR3 contains 12 residues. Profiling relied on immunoSEQ multiplex PCR, and the TCRdb table lists in-frame clones only, not all of them. Of hundreds of thousands of clones in the sample, just over 95% were seen once. The naive CD8 fraction comprised CD45RO-negative cells positively selected for CCR7 and excluded terminally differentiated effector memory CD45RA+ cells. As for this clone: Its matching antigen is unknown. Different DNA sequences within this sample yield the same CDR3.

The TCR was taken from a young man in good health. Sequencing was performed on naive CD8+ T cells sorted from blood. V is TRBV6-5 and J is TRBJ2-2; unclear D gene. This chain's CDR3 is CASSYSGGELFF. The CDR3 DNA reads as TGTGCCAGCAGTTACTCGGGCGGGGAGCTGTTTTTT.